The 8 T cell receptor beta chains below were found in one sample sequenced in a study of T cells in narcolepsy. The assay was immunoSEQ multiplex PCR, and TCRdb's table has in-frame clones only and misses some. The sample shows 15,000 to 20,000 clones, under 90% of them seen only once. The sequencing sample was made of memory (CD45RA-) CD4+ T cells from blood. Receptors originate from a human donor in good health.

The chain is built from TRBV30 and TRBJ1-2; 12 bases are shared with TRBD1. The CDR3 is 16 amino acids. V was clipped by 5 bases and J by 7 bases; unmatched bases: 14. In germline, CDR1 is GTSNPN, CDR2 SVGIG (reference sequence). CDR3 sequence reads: CAWARIPGQGAGGYTF. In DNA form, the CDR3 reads TGTGCCTGGGCCCGCATACCGGGACAGGGGGCAGGTGGCTACACCTTC. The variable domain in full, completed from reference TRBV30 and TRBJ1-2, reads SQTIHQWPATLVQPVGSPLSLECTVEGTSNPNLYWYRQAAGRGLQLLFYSVGIGQISSEVPQNLSASRPQDRQFILSSKKLLLSDSGFYLCAWARIPGQGAGGYTFGSGTRLTVV.

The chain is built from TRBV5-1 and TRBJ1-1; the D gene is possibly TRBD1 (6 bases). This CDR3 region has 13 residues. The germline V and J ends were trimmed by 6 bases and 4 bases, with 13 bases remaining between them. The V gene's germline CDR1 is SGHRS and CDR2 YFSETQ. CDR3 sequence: CASKSTQGTEAFF. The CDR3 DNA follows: TGCGCCAGCAAGAGTACACAGGGCACTGAAGCTTTCTTT. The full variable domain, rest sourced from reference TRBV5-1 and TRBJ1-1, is KAGVTQTPRYLIKTRGQQVTLSCSPISGHRSVSWYQQTPGQGLQFLFEYFSETQRNKGNFPGRFSGRQFSNSRSEMNVSTLELGDSALYLCASKSTQGTEAFFGQGTRLTVV.

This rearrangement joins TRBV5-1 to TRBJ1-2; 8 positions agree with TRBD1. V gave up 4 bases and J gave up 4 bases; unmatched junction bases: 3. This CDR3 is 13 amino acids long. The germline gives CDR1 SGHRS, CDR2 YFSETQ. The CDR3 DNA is TGCGCCAGCAGCCTAGACAGGGGCTATGGCTACACCTTC. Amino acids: CASSLDRGYGYTF.

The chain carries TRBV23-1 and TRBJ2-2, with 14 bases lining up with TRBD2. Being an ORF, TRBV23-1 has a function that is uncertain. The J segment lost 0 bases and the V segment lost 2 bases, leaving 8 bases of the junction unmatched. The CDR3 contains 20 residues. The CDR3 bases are TGCGCCAGCAGTCAACCGGGACTAGCGGGGGTGAAAGCGAACACCGGGGAGCTGTTTTTT. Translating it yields CASSQPGLAGVKANTGELFF.

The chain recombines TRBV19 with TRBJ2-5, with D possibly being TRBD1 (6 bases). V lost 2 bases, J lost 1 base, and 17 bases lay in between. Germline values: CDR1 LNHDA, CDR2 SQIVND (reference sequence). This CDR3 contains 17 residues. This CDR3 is CASSIRTVADPQETQYF. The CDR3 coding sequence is TGTGCCAGTAGTATAAGGACAGTGGCAGACCCCCAAGAGACCCAGTACTTC.

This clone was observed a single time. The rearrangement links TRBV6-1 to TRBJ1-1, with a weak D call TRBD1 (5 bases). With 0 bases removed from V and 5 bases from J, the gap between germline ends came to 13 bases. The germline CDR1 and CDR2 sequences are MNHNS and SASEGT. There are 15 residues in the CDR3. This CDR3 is CASSEALGGGTEAFF. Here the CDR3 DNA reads TGTGCCAGCAGTGAAGCGCTTGGCGGGGGGACTGAAGCTTTCTTT.

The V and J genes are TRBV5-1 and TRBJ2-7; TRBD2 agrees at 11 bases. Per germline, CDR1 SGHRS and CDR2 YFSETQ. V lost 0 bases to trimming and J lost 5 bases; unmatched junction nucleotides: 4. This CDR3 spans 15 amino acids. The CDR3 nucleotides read TGCGCCAGCAGCTTGGTACTAGCGGGAGATAACGAGCAGTACTTC. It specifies CASSLVLAGDNEQYF.

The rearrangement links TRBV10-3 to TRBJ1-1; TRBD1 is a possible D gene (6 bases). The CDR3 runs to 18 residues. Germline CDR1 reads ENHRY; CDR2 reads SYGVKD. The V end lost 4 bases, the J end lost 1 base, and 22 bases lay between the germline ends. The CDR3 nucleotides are TGTGCCATCAGTGGGGAGGGGACAAAGATGACACCGAACACTGAAGCTTTCTTT. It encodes CAISGEGTKMTPNTEAFF.